A single sample gave rise to the 14 T cell receptor beta chains below, sequenced in a study of blood T cell repertoires in COVID-19. Assay: immunoSEQ multiplex PCR; the TCRdb copy retains only in-frame clones and omits some. This table holds 140,000 or so clones, 60% to 85% found once. Sequencing was carried out using peripheral blood. The receptors were sampled from a woman aged 55-70 years with acute or convalescent COVID-19.

This chain links TRBV23-1 with TRBJ2-1, with 11 nucleotides matching TRBD2. TRBV23-1 is an ORF, and what it does is uncertain. The CDR3 sequence is 16 residues long. Germline trimming cut 0 bases from V and 7 bases from J; bases unmatched to any gene: 5. CDR3 coding DNA: TGCGCCAGCAGTCAATCGGTACTAGCGGGGGTGAATGAGCAGTTCTTC. This gives the protein CASSQSVLAGVNEQFF.

The chain has TRBV15 and TRBJ1-4; perhaps TRBD1 as D (6 bases). CDR1 LNHNV and CDR2 YYDKDF come from the germline V gene (reference sequence). Trimming cost V 2 bases and J 0 bases, with 16 bases left between them. There are 18 residues in the CDR3. The CDR3 reads CATSRHRTGYSTNEKLFF. Written as DNA, the CDR3 is TGTGCCACCAGCAGACATCGTACAGGGTACTCAACTAATGAAAAACTGTTTTTT.

V usage is TRBV6-6 and J usage is TRBJ1-6, with 9 bases aligning to TRBD1. The CDR3 runs to 16 residues. Per germline, CDR1 MNHNY and CDR2 SVGAGI (reference sequence). V was pared by 6 bases and J by 7 bases, with 10 bases of the junction left unmatched. CDR3: CASRSPGTGKNSPLHF. CDR3 sequence (DNA): TGTGCCAGCAGAAGTCCCGGGACAGGGAAAAATTCACCCCTCCACTTT.

The CDR3 DNA follows: TGTGCCAGCAGTCATGACAGGGGGCGTACTGAAGCTTTCTTT. This translates into CASSHDRGRTEAFF. V is TRBV6-6 and J is TRBJ1-1, with TRBD1 matching over 10 bases. This CDR3 has 14 residues. Trimming cost V 5 bases and J 5 bases; bases outside gene matches: 5. Germline CDR1 reads MNHNY; CDR2 reads SVGAGI (reference sequence).

The chain combines TRBV30 with TRBJ2-7; 10 bases match TRBD2. Germline V lookup: CDR1 GTSNPN, CDR2 SVGIG (reference sequence). The junction had 4 bases not matched to a gene; V was cut back by 1 base and J by 1 base. The CDR3 has 15 amino acids. As DNA, the CDR3 is TGTGCCTGGAGTGGCCTAGCGGGGGTTTCCTACGAGCAGTACTTC. Residues: CAWSGLAGVSYEQYF. The variable domain in full, with the rest retrieved from reference TRBV30 and TRBJ2-7, is SQTIHQWPATLVQPVGSPLSLECTVEGTSNPNLYWYRQAAGRGLQLLFYSVGIGQISSEVPQNLSASRPQDRQFILSSKKLLLSDSGFYLCAWSGLAGVSYEQYFGPGTRLTVT.

The gene calls are TRBV7-9 and TRBJ1-4, with D perhaps TRBD1 (5 bases). This CDR3 spans 17 amino acids. Germline V CDR1 and CDR2: SEHNR, FQNEAQ (reference sequence). Trimming removed 3 bases at V and 5 bases at J, with 19 bases between. The CDR3 region is CASSLVSGTGENEKLFF. CDR3 nucleotides: TGTGCCAGCAGCTTGGTGAGCGGCACGGGGGAAAATGAAAAACTGTTTTTT.

This chain uses TRBV27 with TRBJ2-7; TRBD2 is a possible D gene (5 bases). The CDR3 covers 13 residues. V lost 9 bases and J 4 bases, leaving 16 bases between the germline ends. Per the germline V gene, CDR1 is MNHEY and CDR2 is SMNVEV (reference sequence). In nucleotides, the CDR3 is TGTGCCAGTTCTCCACTAGTTGAATACGAGCAGTACTTC. Encoded protein: CASSPLVEYEQYF.

The CDR3 spells CASTLMTGQGSGELFF. DNA for the CDR3: TGTGCCAGTACCCTTATGACGGGACAGGGTTCCGGGGAGCTGTTTTTT. The chain joins TRBV19 to TRBJ2-2; 9 bases are a match to TRBD1. Germline V lookup: CDR1 LNHDA, CDR2 SQIVND (reference sequence). With 7 bases clipped from V and 6 bases from J, the junction kept 12 bases outside the gene matches. The CDR3 totals 16 residues.

The chain links TRBV7-2 to TRBJ2-1, with D unresolved. The CDR3 runs to 13 residues. Trimming removed 5 bases at V and 1 base at J, with 6 bases between. The germline V gene has CDR1 SGHTA and CDR2 FQGNSA. The CDR3 is CASSPISYNEQFF. CDR3 nucleotide sequence: TGTGCCAGCAGCCCTATTTCCTACAATGAGCAGTTCTTC.

The chain combines TRBV7-9 with TRBJ2-7; 10 bases fit TRBD2. CDR1 SEHNR and CDR2 FQNEAQ come from the germline V gene (reference sequence). The CDR3 loop spans 15 amino acids. V dropped 5 bases and J dropped 1; count of bases not matched to a gene: 5. In nucleotides, the CDR3 is TGTGCCAGCAGCCCCCGGACTAGCGGATCCTACGAGCAGTACTTC. This sequence encodes CASSPRTSGSYEQYF.

The V gene is TRBV9, the J gene TRBJ2-3; 7 nucleotides agree with TRBD1. V was pared by 0 bases and J by 0 bases, with 10 bases of the junction left unmatched. The CDR3 sequence is 18 residues long. Germline loops: CDR1 SGDLS, CDR2 YYNGEE. CDR3 sequence: CASSVGQGRYPSTDTQYF. The CDR3 region has the DNA TGTGCCAGCAGCGTAGGACAGGGACGGTACCCTAGCACAGATACGCAGTATTTT.

V and J are TRBV18 and TRBJ1-1; D possibly corresponds to TRBD1 (5 bases). The CDR3 covers 14 residues. Germline loops: CDR1 KGHSH, CDR2 LQKENI. V lost 2 bases, J lost 1 base, and 8 bases lay in between. The CDR3 reads CASSPFQGNTEAFF. CDR3 sequence (DNA): TGTGCCAGCTCACCATTTCAGGGGAACACTGAAGCTTTCTTT.

The chain is built from TRBV6-5 and TRBJ2-2; 11 bases agree with TRBD1. This CDR3 region has 15 residues. The V gene end was trimmed by 2 bases and the J gene end by 10 bases; junction bases not matched to a gene: 6. Germline V CDR1 and CDR2: MNHEY, SVGAGI. The CDR3 region has the DNA TGTGCCAGCAGTTACGGGACAGGGGGGACCACGGAGCTGTTTTTT. Protein product: CASSYGTGGTTELFF.

This sequence joins TRBV2 and TRBJ2-3; D is possibly TRBD2 (6 bases). The V end lost 5 bases, the J end lost 6 bases, and 33 bases lay between the germline ends. Germline V gene sequence: CDR1 SNHLY, CDR2 FYNNEI. This CDR3 is 20 amino acids long. CDR3 DNA: TGTGCCAGCAGTAGGGTAACAGGAGGGGAACCGTCTCAAGCCCCGGATACGCAGTATTTT. Translating gives CASSRVTGGEPSQAPDTQYF.